This T cell receptor (beta chain) was obtained from a study of shared clonotypes between healthy human individuals. General study results and limits: Represented diversity (both genetic and exposure-history) was limited by the small number of donors.

Method: immunoSEQ multiplex PCR; TCRdb's copy keeps in-frame clones and lacks some. The repertoire includes a few hundred thousand clones, roughly four fifths of them detected once, and approximately 12% sits in the top ten. Without sorting, samples used some 100 million PBMCs for genomic DNA. In the case of this clone: Its antigen is currently unknown.

This CDR3 spans 17 amino acids. With 5 bases removed from V and 2 bases from J, the gap between germline ends came to 22 bases. Per the germline V gene, CDR1 is SGHVS and CDR2 is FNYEAQ. The receptor was isolated from a woman in her forties in good health. Some clones in this sample may be carry-over from other donors' samples. The chain combines TRBV7-6 with TRBJ2-7; TRBD1 might be the D (5 bases). Sequenced sample: PBMCs. This chain's CDR3 is CASSQPPLPQGPYEQYF. The DNA of the CDR3 is TGTGCCAGCAGCCAACCGCCGCTTCCTCAGGGTCCCTACGAGCAGTACTTC.